This record looks at one TCR beta chain sequence and its context. Frequency shows this clonotype is medium-sized (0.01 to 0.1%); no count was noted. This receptor's antigen is unknown. Receptor amplification or capture employed 10x single-cell sequencing. CSF cells were profiled with 10X Genomics single-cell V(D)J and 5' gene-expression libraries. CSF single-cell TCR libraries were sequenced on an Illumina NextSeq550. The original pipeline was this. After V(D)J reads were mapped to the vdj-GRCh38 alts ensemble 2.0.0 reference, the Cell Ranger vdj pipeline was used to analyse the reads. Clonotypes were defined as cell barcodes sharing the same set of productive CDR3 nucleotide sequences. To link clonality with transcriptional profiles, clonotype information was added to the Seurat v3.0 gene-expression metadata. Any CSF cell with more than 1,800 genes, more than 7,500 UMIs or more than 10% mitochondrial reads was excluded. To find TCRs with known antigen specificity, CDR3-beta sequences were matched against VDJdb. Network analysis of clone sharing used the R package qgraph and included only TCRs with complete alpha and beta chains. Following reprocessing of the reads by TCRdb, the data hold one row per CDR3 protein sequence and no DNA is available. The V and J calls and clone size come from TCRdb's table, not from the authors' own analysis. This sample's clone table shows 1,300 to 1,500 distinct CDR3 sequences. The ten largest account for 5% to 7% of the sample.

There are 16 amino acids in the CDR3, from cysteine to phenylalanine inclusive. DNA was not recorded. CDR1 and CDR2 are read off the germline V gene (reference sequence) as DFQATT and SNEGSKA. Every participant was in good physical condition and had no acute infectious disease. Neurodegeneration in patients was confirmed with biomarkers including neurofilament, amyloid-beta and tau. A live/dead marker was used to sort live CSF cells for droplet-based sequencing. CSF was obtained by lumbar puncture, and immune cells were pelleted by centrifugation at 300g. Each CSF sample was checked for red blood cells, and any sample showing blood contamination was excluded. CSF cells were cryopreserved in freezing medium, frozen overnight at -80 °C, and then stored in liquid nitrogen. Before analysis, CSF samples were kept in storage for less than six months. These data originate in a study of CD8 T cells in cerebrospinal fluid in Alzheimer's disease (dated by TCRdb to 2018 to 2021). For context, the study as a whole: The study used two single-cell methods, plate-based nested PCR sequencing and droplet-based sequencing, to evaluate clonal expansion of CSF T cells. The study examined whether cerebrospinal fluid from healthy elderly individuals and from patients with neurodegenerative disease contained clonally expanded T cells. In the droplet-based CSF analysis comparing patients with controls, roughly nine healthy controls (around 11,000 cells) and roughly nine patients with MCI or Alzheimer's disease (roughly 10,000 cells) were included. CSF gene-expression analysis, which included Parkinson's disease patients, covered more than 20 samples in total. Points the paper makes about the study in general: In pooled data, a highly expanded clone (at least 3% of TCRs) was found in 1 of 10 healthy subjects versus 4 of 6 Alzheimer's patients. Only samples with detectable clones (approximately eleven healthy, 5 MCI, 5 AD, 6 PD) were included in the overall clonality comparison. A higher percentage of TCRs was made up by the largest CSF clone in patients with MCI or Alzheimer's disease than in controls. The authors warned that finding EBV-specific TCRs in CSF does not prove a causal connection between EBV and Alzheimer's disease. The EBV-specific clones were neither the most highly expanded clones nor enriched among patients.

The chain is made from TRBV20-1 and TRBJ2-7; the TCRdb call, TRBD2, lacks DNA for checking. This TCR was recovered from a human donor with Alzheimer's disease. What was sequenced was cerebrospinal fluid. The CDR3: CSARGEGQDRDYEQYF.